This T cell receptor (beta chain) was sequenced in a study of blood T cell repertoires in COVID-19. Study summary: COVID-19 samples, acute and convalescent, were from the United States, Italy and Spain. The analysed material was cDNA or gDNA that came from T cells, B-cell-depleted T cells, or PBMCs.

This CDR3 comprises 11 residues. V shed 3 bases and J shed 8 bases, with 7 bases lying between them. Germline V gene data show CDR1 as MNHEY and CDR2 as SMNVEV (reference sequence). Original handling: By means of reference gene primer amplification, nucleated cell counts were estimated. Sequencing used immunoSEQ multiplex PCR; TCRdb keeps in-frame clones, though not all of them. That table supplies the V and J calls and clone size; D and trimming were determined from the DNA. The table records approximately 25,000 clones, more than 75% of them present only once. This rearrangement joins TRBV27 to TRBJ2-5; D is ambiguous. The sample taken for sequencing was peripheral blood. The clonotype originates from a human donor in a cohort sampled during active COVID-19. This chain's CDR3 is CASSLFLTQYF. CDR3 DNA sequence: TGTGCCAGCAGTTTGTTTCTCACCCAGTACTTC.